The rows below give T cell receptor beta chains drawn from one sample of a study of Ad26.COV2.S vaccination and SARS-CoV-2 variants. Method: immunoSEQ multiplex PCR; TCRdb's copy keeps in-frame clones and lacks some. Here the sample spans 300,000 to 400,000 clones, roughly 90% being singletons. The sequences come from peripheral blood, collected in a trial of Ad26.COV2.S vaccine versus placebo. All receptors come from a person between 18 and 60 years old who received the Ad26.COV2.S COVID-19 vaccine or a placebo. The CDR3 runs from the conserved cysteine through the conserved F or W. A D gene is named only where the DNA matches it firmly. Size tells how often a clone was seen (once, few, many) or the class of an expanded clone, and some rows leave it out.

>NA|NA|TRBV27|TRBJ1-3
TGTGCCAGCAGTGAAGCCGGGCGCTCTGGAAACACCATATATTTT
CASSEAGRSGNTIYF
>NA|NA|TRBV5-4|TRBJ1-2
TGTGCCAGCAGCTCCGCCCAGGACAGACCTAACTATGGCTACACCTTC
CASSSAQDRPNYGYTF
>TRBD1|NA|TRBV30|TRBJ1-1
TGTGCCTGGTGGCGGGACAGGGTCGCTTTCTTT
CAWWRDRVAFF
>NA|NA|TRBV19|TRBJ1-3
TGTGCCAGTAGTATCTCCAGGGGCGCTGGAAACACCATATATTTT
CASSISRGAGNTIYF
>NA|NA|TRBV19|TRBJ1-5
TGTGCCAGTAGTAAGACAGGCTCTGCCCTCTATAGCAATCAGCCCCAGCATTTT
CASSKTGSALYSNQPQHF
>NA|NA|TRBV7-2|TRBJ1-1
TGTGCCAGCAGCGTCCAGGGGACCACCTCCACTGAAGCTTTCTTT
CASSVQGTTSTEAFF
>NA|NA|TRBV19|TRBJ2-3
TGTGCCAGTAGTATAAAGGGCGTATTACCCATCACAGATACGCAGTATTTT
CASSIKGVLPITDTQYF
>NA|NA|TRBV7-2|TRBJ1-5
TGTGCCAGCAGAAGAGAGGGGCAGGCCAATCAGCCCCAGCATTTT
CASRREGQANQPQHF
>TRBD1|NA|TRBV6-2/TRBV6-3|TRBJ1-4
TGTGCCAGCAGCCAAGCAGGGGGCCCTTTTCAACTGTTTTTT
CASSQAGGPFQLFF
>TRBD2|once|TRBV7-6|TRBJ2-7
TGTGCCAGCAGCTTAGAAACTAGCGGGAGTTTCTACGAGCAGTACTTC
CASSLETSGSFYEQYF
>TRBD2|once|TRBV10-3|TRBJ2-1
TGTGCCATCAGGGAAGGGACTAGCGGTCGTAATGAGCAGTTCTTC
CAIREGTSGRNEQFF
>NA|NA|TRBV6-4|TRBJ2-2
TGTGCCAGCAGTGACTCCGGAGCCGCGAACACCGGGGAGCTGTTTTTT
CASSDSGAANTGELFF
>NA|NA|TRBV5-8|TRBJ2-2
TGTGCCAGCAGCTTAAGGGGGGTAACAACCCCCGGGGAGCTGTTTTTT
CASSLRGVTTPGELFF
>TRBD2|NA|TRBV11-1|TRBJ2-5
TGTGCCAGCACTTTGGGTAGCGGGAGGATGGAGACCCAGTACTTC
CASTLGSGRMETQYF
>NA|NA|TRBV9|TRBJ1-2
TGTGCCAGCAGCGTAGGACAGAGAAACTATGGCTACACCTTC
CASSVGQRNYGYTF
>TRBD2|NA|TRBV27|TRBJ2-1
TGTGCCAGCAGGAAAACTAGCGGGAGGTGGAATGAGCAGTTCTTC
CASRKTSGRWNEQFF
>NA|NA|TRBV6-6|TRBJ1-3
TGTGCCAGCAGTTCCGAAAACTCTGGAAACACCATATATTTT
CASSSENSGNTIYF
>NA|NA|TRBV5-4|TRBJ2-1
TGTGCCAGCAGCTTACGACAGGCTATGTCCAATGAGCAGTTCTTC
CASSLRQAMSNEQFF
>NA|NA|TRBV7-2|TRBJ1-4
TGTGCCAGCAGCTTGGAGCTTAATGAAAAACTGTTTTTT
CASSLELNEKLFF
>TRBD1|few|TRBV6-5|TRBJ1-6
TGTGCCGCCGGTACAAACAGGGGATCACCCCTCCACTTT
CAAGTNRGSPLHF
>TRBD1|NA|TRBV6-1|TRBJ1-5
TGTGCCAGCAGTGAAGGAGGGGGCAGTCAGCCCCAGCATTTT
CASSEGGGSQPQHF
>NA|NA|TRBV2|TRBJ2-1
TGTGCCAGCAAACTAACCGGCGACAATGAGCAGTTCTTC
CASKLTGDNEQFF
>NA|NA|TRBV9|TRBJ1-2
TGTGCCAGCAGCGTACTGGACAGCTATGGCTACACCTTC
CASSVLDSYGYTF
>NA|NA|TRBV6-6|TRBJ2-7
TGTGCCAGCAGTTACTCCCAACCGCTGGGCGAGCAGTACTTC
CASSYSQPLGEQYF
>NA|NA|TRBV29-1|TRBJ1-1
TGCAGCGTGGCCGGGACATCTAACACTGAAGCTTTCTTT
CSVAGTSNTEAFF
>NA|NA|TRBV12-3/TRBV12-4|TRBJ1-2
TGTGCCAGCAGTTTAATAGGGGTCTCTGGCTACACCTTC
CASSLIGVSGYTF
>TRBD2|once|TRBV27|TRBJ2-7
TGTGCCAGCAGTGATAGCGGGAGAGGGTACGAGCAGTACTTC
CASSDSGRGYEQYF
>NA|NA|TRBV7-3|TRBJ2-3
TGTGCCAGCAGCTCAGTGCGGGGGCCGACAGATACGCAGTATTTT
CASSSVRGPTDTQYF
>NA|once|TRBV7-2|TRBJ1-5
TGTGCCAGCAGCTCCCTCAATCAGCCCCAGCATTTT
CASSSLNQPQHF
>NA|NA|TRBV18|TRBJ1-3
TGTGCCAGCTCACCATCCAGGGGTCGCTCTGGAAACACCATATATTTT
CASSPSRGRSGNTIYF
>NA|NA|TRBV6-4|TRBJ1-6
TGTGCCAGCAGCGATGGGCGGGGAGGCTCACCCCTCCACTTT
CASSDGRGGSPLHF
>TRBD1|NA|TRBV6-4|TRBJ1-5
TGTGCCAGCAGTAACAACCCGGGACAGTCTTTT
CASSNNPGQSF
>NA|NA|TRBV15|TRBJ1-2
TGTGCCACCAGCAGAGGAGGCAGCCTCTATGGCTACACCTTC
CATSRGGSLYGYTF
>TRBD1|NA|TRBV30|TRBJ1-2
TGTGCCTGGAACGCGTGGACAGGCCGCTATGGCTACACCTTC
CAWNAWTGRYGYTF
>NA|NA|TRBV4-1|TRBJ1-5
TGCGCCAGCAGCCAAGACGGGGTAGGGCAGCCCCAGCATTTT
CASSQDGVGQPQHF
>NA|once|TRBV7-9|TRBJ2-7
TGTGCCAGCAGCTTAGATGGTAGCCGTACGATCCTGACGACCTACGAGCAGTACTTC
CASSLDGSRTILTTYEQYF
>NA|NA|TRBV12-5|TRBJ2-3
TGTGCCACGGGGGAGCCTTCTTCAGATACGCAGTATTTT
CATGEPSSDTQYF
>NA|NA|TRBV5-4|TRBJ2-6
TGTGCCAGCAGCGAGGTACCTGGGGCCAACGTCCTGACTTTC
CASSEVPGANVLTF
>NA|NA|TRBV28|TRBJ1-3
TGTGCCAGCAGTTTCACAGGTCCCTCTGGAAACACCATATATTTT
CASSFTGPSGNTIYF
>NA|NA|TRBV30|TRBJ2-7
TGTGCCTGGAGTCCCGGACGGAACTACGAGCAGTACTTC
CAWSPGRNYEQYF
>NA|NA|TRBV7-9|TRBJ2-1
TGTGCCAGCAGCTTAGCGGTCGGGACTTTCAATGAGCAGTTCTTC
CASSLAVGTFNEQFF
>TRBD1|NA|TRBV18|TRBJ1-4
TGTGCCAGCTCACTTACAGGGGGCGGTGAAAAACTGTTTTTT
CASSLTGGGEKLFF
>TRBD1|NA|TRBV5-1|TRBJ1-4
TGCGCCAGCAGCTTGGAAGGGGGCAGTGAAAAACTGTTTTTT
CASSLEGGSEKLFF
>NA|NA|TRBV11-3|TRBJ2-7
TGTGCCAGCAGCTTAGACAGGGTAGCCCCCCAGTACTTC
CASSLDRVAPQYF
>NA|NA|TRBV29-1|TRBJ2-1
TGCAGCGGATCCTACAATGAGCAGTTCTTC
CSGSYNEQFF